Listed below are T cell receptor beta chains from one sample, sequenced in a study of blood T cell repertoires in COVID-19. Measured with immunoSEQ multiplex PCR; TCRdb has only the in-frame clones, and not every one. The table records tens of thousands of clones, roughly 76% of them present only once. The sequencing sample was made of peripheral blood. The origin of the receptors is an elderly man with COVID-19, enrolled during active disease. Both conserved end residues are part of each CDR3. A D gene is named only where the DNA matches it firmly. Rows give clone size only sometimes, using once, few, many, or a class for an expanded clone.

CDR3	DNA	D	size	V	J
CASSRGGVLGETQYF	TGTGCCAGTAGTCGCGGGGGGGTCTTAGGAGAGACCCAGTACTTC	TRBD2	.	TRBV19	TRBJ2-5
CASSALGTDTQYF	TGTGCCAGCAGCGCTCTCGGGACAGATACGCAGTATTTT	.	.	TRBV7-3	TRBJ2-3
CAISPGTNQPQHF	TGTGCCATCAGTCCTGGCACCAATCAGCCCCAGCATTTT	.	.	TRBV10-3	TRBJ1-5
CASSAAGGGGYNEQFF	TGTGCCAGCAGCGCCGCCGGCGGGGGGGGATACAATGAGCAGTTCTTC	TRBD2	.	TRBV7-3	TRBJ2-1
CASSPSGQGNTEAFF	TGCGCCAGCAGTCCGAGCGGGCAGGGGAACACTGAAGCTTTCTTT	.	few	TRBV10-1	TRBJ1-1
CASSQGGGASSDTQYF	TGTGCCAGCAGCCAAGGAGGGGGGGCGTCTTCAGATACGCAGTATTTT	.	.	TRBV3-1/TRBV3-2	TRBJ2-3
CATSDSTSGRTDTQYF	TGTGCCACCAGTGACTCGACTAGCGGGAGAACAGATACGCAGTATTTT	TRBD2	.	TRBV24-1	TRBJ2-3
CASSRSTKMQETQYF	TGTGCCAGCAGCCGTTCGACAAAAATGCAAGAGACCCAGTACTTC	.	.	TRBV7-2	TRBJ2-5
CASSSLGTVNSPLHF	TGTGCCAGCAGTTCCCTTGGGACAGTTAATTCACCCCTCCACTTT	TRBD1	.	TRBV27	TRBJ1-6
CASTPAGDRGCEGNQPQHF	TGTGCCAGCACCCCGGCTGGGGACAGGGGGTGTGAAGGCAATCAGCCCCAGCATTTT	TRBD1	few	TRBV27	TRBJ1-5
CASSLFPREVYEQYF	TGTGCCAGCAGCTTATTCCCCAGGGAGGTTTACGAGCAGTACTTC	.	.	TRBV7-8	TRBJ2-7
CASSRDRGNTGELFF	TGTGCCAGCAGCCGGGACAGGGGAAACACCGGGGAGCTGTTTTTT	TRBD1	.	TRBV6-4	TRBJ2-2
CATLGTSGRRSYNEQFF	TGTGCCACCCTCGGGACTAGCGGGAGGAGGTCCTACAATGAGCAGTTCTTC	TRBD2	.	TRBV24-1	TRBJ2-1
CASRGDRYTGELFF	TGTGCCAGCAGAGGCGACAGATACACCGGGGAGCTGTTTTTT	.	.	TRBV3-1/TRBV3-2	TRBJ2-2
CASSSDRESPLHF	TGTGCCAGCAGTTCGGACAGGGAGTCACCCCTCCACTTT	TRBD1	.	TRBV27	TRBJ1-6
CSASGEPRGEQFF	TGCAGTGCTAGTGGGGAACCTCGGGGAGAGCAGTTCTTC	.	once	TRBV20-1	TRBJ2-1
CASSPSGTHTGELFF	TGTGCCAGCTCACCATCTGGCACCCACACCGGGGAGCTGTTTTTT	.	.	TRBV18	TRBJ2-2
CASTSRGTEAFF	TGTGCCAGCACCTCACGAGGCACTGAAGCTTTCTTT	.	.	TRBV6-5	TRBJ1-1
CASTLCVGGLSTDTQYF	TGTGCCAGCACCCTGTGTGTGGGGGGACTGAGCACAGATACGCAGTATTTT	.	.	TRBV9	TRBJ2-3
CASSLGLAGAQETQYF	TGTGCCAGCAGCCTGGGACTAGCGGGGGCCCAAGAGACCCAGTACTTC	TRBD2	.	TRBV7-9	TRBJ2-5
CASSYSTQEGETQYF	TGTGCCAGCAGTTACTCGACACAGGAGGGGGAGACCCAGTACTTC	.	.	TRBV6-5	TRBJ2-5
CASSRTSGSSYEQYF	TGTGCCAGCAGCCGTACTAGCGGGAGCTCCTACGAGCAGTACTTC	TRBD2	.	TRBV5-5	TRBJ2-7
CASSLGQDNGEQFF	TGTGCCAGCAGCCTGGGTCAGGACAACGGTGAGCAGTTCTTC	.	.	TRBV11-3	TRBJ2-1